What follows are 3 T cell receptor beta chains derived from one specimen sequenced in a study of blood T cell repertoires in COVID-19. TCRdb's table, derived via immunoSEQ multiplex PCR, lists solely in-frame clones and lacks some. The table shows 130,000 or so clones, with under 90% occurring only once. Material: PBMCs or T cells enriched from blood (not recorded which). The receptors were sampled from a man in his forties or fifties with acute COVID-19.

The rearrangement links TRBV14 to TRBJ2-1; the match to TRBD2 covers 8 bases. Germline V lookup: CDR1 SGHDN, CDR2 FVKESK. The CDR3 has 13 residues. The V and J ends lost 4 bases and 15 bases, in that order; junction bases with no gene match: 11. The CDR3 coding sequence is TGTGCCAGCAGCCCCCGGCTAGCGGGTGCGTCGTTCTTC. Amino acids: CASSPRLAGASFF. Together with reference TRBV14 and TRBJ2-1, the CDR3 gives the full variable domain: EAGVTQFPSHSVIEKGQTVTLRCDPISGHDNLYWYRRVMGKEIKFLLHFVKESKQDESGMPNNRFLAERTGGTYSTLKVQPAELEDSGVYFCASSPRLAGASFFGPGTRLTVL.

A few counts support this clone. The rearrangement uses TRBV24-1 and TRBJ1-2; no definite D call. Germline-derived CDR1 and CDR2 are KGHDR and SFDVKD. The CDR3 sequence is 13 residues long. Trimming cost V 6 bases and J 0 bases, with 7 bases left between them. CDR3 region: CATSYGPNYGYTF. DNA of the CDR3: TGTGCCACCAGTTATGGCCCTAACTATGGCTACACCTTC.

CDR3 sequence (DNA): TGTGCCAGTAGTCAGGGGCTGGGACAGCAGTACTTC. Protein sequence: CASSQGLGQQYF. The rearrangement uses TRBV19 and TRBJ2-7; D possibly corresponds to TRBD1 (6 bases). V lost 5 bases to trimming and J lost 8 bases, with 13 bases between them. CDR3 length: 12 residues. Germline values: CDR1 LNHDA, CDR2 SQIVND (reference sequence).